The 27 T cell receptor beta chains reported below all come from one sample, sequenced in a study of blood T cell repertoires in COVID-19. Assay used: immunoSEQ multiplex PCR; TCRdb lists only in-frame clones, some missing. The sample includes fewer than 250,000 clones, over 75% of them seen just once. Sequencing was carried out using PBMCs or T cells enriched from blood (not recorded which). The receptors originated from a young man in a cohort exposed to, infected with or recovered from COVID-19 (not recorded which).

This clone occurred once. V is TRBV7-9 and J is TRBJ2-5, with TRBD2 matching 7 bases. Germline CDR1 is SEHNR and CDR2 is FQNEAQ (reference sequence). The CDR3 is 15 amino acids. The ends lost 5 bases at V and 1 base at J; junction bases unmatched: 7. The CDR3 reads CASSPVGTTQETQYF. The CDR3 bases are TGTGCCAGCAGCCCCGTCGGGACTACCCAAGAGACCCAGTACTTC. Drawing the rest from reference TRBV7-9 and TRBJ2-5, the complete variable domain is DTGVSQNPRHKITKRGQNVTFRCDPISEHNRLYWYRQTLGQGPEFLTYFQNEAQLEKSRLLSDRFSAERPKGSFSTLEIQRTEQGDSAMYLCASSPVGTTQETQYFGPGTRLLVL.

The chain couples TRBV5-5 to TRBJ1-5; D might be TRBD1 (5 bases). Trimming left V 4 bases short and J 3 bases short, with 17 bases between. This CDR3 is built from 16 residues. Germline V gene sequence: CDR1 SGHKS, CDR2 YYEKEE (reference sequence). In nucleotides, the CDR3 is TGTGCCAGCAGCGAGGATGACAGCCGACTCAATCAGCCCCAGCATTTT. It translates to CASSEDDSRLNQPQHF.

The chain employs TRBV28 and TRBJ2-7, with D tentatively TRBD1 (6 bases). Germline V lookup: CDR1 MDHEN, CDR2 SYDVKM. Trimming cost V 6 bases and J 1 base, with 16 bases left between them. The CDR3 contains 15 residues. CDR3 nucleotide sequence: TGTGCCAGCAGGAGCTCTGGGGGCCATTCCTACGAGCAGTACTTC. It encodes CASRSSGGHSYEQYF.

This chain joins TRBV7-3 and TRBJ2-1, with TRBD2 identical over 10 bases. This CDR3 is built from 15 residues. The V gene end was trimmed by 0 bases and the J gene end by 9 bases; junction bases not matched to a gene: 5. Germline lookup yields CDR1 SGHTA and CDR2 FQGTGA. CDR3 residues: CASSLTPLAGVEQFF. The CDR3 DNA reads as TGTGCCAGCAGCTTAACCCCCCTAGCGGGAGTTGAGCAGTTCTTC.

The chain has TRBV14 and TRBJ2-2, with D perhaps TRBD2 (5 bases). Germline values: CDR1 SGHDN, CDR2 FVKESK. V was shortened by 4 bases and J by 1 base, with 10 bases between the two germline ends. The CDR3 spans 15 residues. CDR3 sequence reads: CASSRNAGNTGELFF. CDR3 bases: TGTGCCAGCAGCCGAAATGCGGGGAACACCGGGGAGCTGTTTTTT.

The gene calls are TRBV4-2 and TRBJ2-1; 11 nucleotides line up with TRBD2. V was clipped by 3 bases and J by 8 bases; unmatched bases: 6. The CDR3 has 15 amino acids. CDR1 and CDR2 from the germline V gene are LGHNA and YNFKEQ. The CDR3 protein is CASSHKLAGVYEQFF. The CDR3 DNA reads TGTGCCAGCAGCCATAAACTAGCGGGAGTCTATGAGCAGTTCTTC.

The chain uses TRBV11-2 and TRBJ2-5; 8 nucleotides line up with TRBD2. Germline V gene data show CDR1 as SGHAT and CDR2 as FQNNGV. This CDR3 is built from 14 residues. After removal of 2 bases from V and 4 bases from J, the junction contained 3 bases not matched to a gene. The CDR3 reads CASSLPGRGETQYF. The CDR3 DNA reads TGTGCCAGCAGCTTACCCGGGAGGGGAGAGACCCAGTACTTC.

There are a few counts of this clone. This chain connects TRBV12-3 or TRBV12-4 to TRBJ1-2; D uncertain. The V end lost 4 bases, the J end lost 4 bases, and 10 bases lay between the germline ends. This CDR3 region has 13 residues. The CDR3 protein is CASSSQVFYGYTF. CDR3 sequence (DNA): TGTGCCAGCAGTTCCCAGGTATTCTATGGCTACACCTTC.

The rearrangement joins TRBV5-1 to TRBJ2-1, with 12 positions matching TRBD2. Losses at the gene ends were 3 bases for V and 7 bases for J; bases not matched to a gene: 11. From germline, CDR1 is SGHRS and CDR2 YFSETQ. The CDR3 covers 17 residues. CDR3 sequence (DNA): TGCGCCAGCAGCTCCGTGACGACTAGCGGGAGTGTAAATGAGCAGTTCTTC. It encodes CASSSVTTSGSVNEQFF.

The CDR3 DNA reads TGTGCCAGCAGCCCACTTAGAGCGAGGGCCTCCTACGAGCAGTACTTC. It yields the protein CASSPLRARASYEQYF. The V call is TRBV14, the J call TRBJ2-7, with D perhaps matching TRBD2 (5 bases). There are 16 residues in the CDR3. Per the germline V gene, CDR1 is SGHDN and CDR2 is FVKESK. Trimming took off 4 bases at V and 0 bases at J, with 16 bases between the two ends.

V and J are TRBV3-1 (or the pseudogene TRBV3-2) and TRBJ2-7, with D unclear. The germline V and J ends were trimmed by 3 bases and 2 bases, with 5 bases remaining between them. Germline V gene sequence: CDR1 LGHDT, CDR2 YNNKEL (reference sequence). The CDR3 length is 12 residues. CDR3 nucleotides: TGTGCCAGCAGCCACCAAACCTACGAGCAGTACTTC. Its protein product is CASSHQTYEQYF.

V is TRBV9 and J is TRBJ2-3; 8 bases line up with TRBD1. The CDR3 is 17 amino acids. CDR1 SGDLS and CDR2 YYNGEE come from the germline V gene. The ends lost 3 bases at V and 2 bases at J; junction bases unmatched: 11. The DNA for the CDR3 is TGTGCCAGCAGCGAAGGACAGGGTCGGACCTACACAGATACGCAGTATTTT. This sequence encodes CASSEGQGRTYTDTQYF. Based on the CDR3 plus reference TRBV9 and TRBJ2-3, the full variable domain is DSGVTQTPKHLITATGQRVTLRCSPRSGDLSVYWYQQSLDQGLQFLIQYYNGEERAKGNILERFSAQQFPDLHSELNLSSLELGDSALYFCASSEGQGRTYTDTQYFGPGTRLTVL.

CDR3 loop: CASSPQSGGALWNTEAFF. The CDR3 nucleotides read TGTGCCAGCAGCCCACAATCAGGGGGCGCCCTTTGGAACACTGAAGCTTTCTTT. This chain connects TRBV7-9 to TRBJ1-1; 8 positions match TRBD1. Per germline, CDR1 SEHNR and CDR2 FQNEAQ (reference sequence). J gave up 1 base and V 5 bases, and 15 bases lay outside the gene matches. The CDR3 has 18 amino acids.

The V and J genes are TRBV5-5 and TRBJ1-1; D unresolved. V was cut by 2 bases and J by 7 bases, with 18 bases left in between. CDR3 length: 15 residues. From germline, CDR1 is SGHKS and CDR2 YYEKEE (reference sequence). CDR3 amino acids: CASSFQVGMNGEAFF. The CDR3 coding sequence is TGTGCCAGCAGCTTTCAGGTAGGCATGAACGGTGAAGCTTTCTTT. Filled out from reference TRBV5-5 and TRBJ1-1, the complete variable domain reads DAGVTQSPTHLIKTRGQQVTLRCSPISGHKSVSWYQQVLGQGPQFIFQYYEKEERGRGNFPDRFSARQFPNYSSELNVNALLLGDSALYLCASSFQVGMNGEAFFGQGTRLTVV.

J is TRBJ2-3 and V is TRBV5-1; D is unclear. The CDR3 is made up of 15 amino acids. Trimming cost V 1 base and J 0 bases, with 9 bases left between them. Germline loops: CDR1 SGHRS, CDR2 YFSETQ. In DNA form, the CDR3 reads TGCGCCAGCAGCTTGTTCCGTCCTAGCACAGATACGCAGTATTTT. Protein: CASSLFRPSTDTQYF.

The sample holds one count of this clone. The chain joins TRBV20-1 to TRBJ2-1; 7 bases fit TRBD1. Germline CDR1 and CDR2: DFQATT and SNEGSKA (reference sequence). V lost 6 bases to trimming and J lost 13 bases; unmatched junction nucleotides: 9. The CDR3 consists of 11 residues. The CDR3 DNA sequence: TGCAGTGCCCCGGACAGGCGACTCCAGTTCTTC. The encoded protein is CSAPDRRLQFF.

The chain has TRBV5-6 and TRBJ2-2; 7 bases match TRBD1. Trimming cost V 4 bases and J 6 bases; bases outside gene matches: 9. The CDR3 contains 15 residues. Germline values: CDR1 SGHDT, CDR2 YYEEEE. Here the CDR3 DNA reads TGTGCCAGCAGCCCCTGGGGGACAGTTGCCGGGGAGCTGTTTTTT. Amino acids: CASSPWGTVAGELFF.

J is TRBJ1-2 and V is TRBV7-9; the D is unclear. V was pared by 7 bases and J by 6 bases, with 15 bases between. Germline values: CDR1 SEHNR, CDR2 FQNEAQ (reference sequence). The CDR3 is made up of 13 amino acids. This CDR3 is CASISYGEHGYTF. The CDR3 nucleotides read TGTGCCAGCATCTCTTACGGGGAACATGGCTACACCTTC.

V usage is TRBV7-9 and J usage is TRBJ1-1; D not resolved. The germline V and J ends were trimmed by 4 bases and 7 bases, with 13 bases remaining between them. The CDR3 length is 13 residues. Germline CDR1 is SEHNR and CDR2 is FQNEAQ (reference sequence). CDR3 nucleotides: TGTGCCAGCAGCTGGAGGTCGGAGTATGAAGCTTTCTTT. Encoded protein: CASSWRSEYEAFF.

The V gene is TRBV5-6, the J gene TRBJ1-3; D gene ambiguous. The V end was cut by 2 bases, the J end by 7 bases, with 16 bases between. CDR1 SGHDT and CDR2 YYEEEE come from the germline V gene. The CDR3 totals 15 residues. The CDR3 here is CASSFLGSPYNTIYF. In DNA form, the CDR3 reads TGTGCCAGCAGCTTTTTGGGCTCCCCTTATAACACCATATATTTT.

CDR3 in amino acids: CASSFFSAGPVSYEQYF. For the CDR3, the DNA is TGTGCCAGCAGTTTCTTTTCCGCGGGACCGGTCTCCTACGAGCAGTACTTC. This chain joins TRBV28 and TRBJ2-7; maybe TRBD2 (6 bases). V lost 3 bases and J 0 bases, leaving 18 bases between the germline ends. CDR3 length: 17 amino acids. Per germline, CDR1 MDHEN and CDR2 SYDVKM.

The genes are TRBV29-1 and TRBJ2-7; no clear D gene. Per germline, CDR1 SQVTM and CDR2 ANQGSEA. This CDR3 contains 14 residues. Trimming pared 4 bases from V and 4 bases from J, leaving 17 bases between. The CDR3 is CSVVQEDRLYEQYF. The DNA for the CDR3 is TGCAGCGTTGTCCAGGAAGACCGCCTGTACGAGCAGTACTTC.

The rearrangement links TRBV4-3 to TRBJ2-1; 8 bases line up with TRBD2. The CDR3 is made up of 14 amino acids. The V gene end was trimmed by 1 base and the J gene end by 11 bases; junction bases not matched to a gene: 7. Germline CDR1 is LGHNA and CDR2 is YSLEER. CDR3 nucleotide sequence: TGCGCCAGCAGCCAAGTAACTAGCGGAGTCAAGCAGTTCTTC. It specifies CASSQVTSGVKQFF.

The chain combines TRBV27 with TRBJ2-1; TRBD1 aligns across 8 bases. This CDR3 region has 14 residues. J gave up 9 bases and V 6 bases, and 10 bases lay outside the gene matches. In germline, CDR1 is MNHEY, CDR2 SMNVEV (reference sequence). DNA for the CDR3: TGTGCCAGCAGCCCCGACAGGGGATCCTCTGAGCAGTTCTTC. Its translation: CASSPDRGSSEQFF.

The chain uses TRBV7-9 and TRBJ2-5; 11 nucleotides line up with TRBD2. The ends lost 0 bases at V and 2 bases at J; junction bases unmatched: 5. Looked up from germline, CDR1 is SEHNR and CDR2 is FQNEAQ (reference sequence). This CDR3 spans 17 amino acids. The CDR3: CASSLAGSGRVQETQYF. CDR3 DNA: TGTGCCAGCAGCTTAGCTGGTAGCGGGAGGGTACAAGAGACCCAGTACTTC.

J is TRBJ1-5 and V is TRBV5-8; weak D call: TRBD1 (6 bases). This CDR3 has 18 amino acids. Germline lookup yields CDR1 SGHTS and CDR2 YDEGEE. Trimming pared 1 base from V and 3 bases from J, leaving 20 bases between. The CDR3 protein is CASSLRRQGGASNQPQHF. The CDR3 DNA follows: TGTGCCAGCAGCTTGAGGCGACAAGGGGGGGCCTCCAATCAGCCCCAGCATTTT.

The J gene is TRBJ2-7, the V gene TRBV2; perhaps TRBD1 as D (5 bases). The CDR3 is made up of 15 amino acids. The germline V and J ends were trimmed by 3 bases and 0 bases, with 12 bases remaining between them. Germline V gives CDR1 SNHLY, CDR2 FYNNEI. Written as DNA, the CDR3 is TGTGCCAGCAGTGACCGGACACTACCCTCCTACGAGCAGTACTTC. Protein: CASSDRTLPSYEQYF.